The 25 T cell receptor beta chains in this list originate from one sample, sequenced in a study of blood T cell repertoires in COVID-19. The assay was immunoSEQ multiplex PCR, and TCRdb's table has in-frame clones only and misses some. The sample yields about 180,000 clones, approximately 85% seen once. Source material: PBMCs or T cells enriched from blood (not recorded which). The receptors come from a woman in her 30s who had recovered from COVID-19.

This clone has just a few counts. CDR3 sequence reads: CSASHRAQANYGYTF. DNA of the CDR3: TGCAGTGCTAGTCACAGGGCCCAAGCTAACTATGGCTACACCTTC. The chain is built from TRBV20-1 and TRBJ1-2, with D possibly being TRBD1 (6 bases). This CDR3 has 15 residues. V was pared by 3 bases and J by 0 bases, with 14 bases between. CDR1 is DFQATT, CDR2 SNEGSKA, per germline (reference sequence).

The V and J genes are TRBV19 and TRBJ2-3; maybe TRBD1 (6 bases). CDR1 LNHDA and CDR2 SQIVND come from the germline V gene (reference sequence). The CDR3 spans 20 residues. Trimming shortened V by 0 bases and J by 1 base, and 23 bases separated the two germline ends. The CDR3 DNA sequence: TGTGCCAGTAGTATAGACCCTCGGCAGGGGCGACGGTTTGGCACAGATACGCAGTATTTT. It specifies CASSIDPRQGRRFGTDTQYF.

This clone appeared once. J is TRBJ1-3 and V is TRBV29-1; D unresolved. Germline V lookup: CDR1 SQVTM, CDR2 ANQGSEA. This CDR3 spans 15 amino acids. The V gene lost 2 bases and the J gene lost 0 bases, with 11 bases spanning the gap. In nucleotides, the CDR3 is TGCAGCGTTGAACATCGGGAACTCTCTGGAAACACCATATATTTT. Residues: CSVEHRELSGNTIYF.

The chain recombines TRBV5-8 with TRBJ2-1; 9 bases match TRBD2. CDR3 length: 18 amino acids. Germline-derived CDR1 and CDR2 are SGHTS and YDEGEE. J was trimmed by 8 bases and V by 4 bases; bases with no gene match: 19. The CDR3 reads CASSPTGREGLFVYEQFF. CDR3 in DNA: TGTGCCAGCAGCCCGACGGGGCGGGAGGGCCTTTTTGTCTATGAGCAGTTCTTC.

CDR3 sequence reads: CASSEMGPFNEKLFF. CDR3 DNA: TGTGCCAGCAGTGAAATGGGGCCCTTTAATGAAAAACTGTTTTTT. This chain connects TRBV2 to TRBJ1-4, with D perhaps matching TRBD1 (5 bases). The CDR3 consists of 15 residues. The ends were cut back, 2 bases at V and 4 bases at J, with 11 bases in the middle. The V gene's germline CDR1 is SNHLY and CDR2 FYNNEI.

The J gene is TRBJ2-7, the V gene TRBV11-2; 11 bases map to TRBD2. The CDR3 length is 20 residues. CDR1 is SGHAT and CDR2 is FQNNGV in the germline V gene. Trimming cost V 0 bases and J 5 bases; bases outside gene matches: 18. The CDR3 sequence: CASSLDPPFLAGGPEDEQYF. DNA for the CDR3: TGTGCCAGCAGCTTAGATCCCCCCTTTCTAGCGGGAGGCCCCGAGGACGAGCAGTACTTC.

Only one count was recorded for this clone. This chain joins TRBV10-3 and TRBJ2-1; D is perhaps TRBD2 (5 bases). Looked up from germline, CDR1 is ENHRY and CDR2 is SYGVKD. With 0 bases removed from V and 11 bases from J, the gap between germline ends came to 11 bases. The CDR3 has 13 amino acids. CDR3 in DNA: TGTGCCATCAGTGAGTCTCCCCGGGAACAGCAGTTCTTC. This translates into CAISESPREQQFF.

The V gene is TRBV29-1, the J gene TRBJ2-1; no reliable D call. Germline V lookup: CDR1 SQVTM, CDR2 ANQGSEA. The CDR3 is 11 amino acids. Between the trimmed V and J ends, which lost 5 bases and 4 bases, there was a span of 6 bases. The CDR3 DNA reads TGCAGCGTTCGAGCGTACAATGAGCAGTTCTTC. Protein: CSVRAYNEQFF.

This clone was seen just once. The CDR3 DNA follows: TGTGCCAGTAGTCTCGGACAGGGGGCGCGTCAGCCCCAGCATTTT. Its protein product is CASSLGQGARQPQHF. The V and J genes are TRBV19 and TRBJ1-5; 11 nucleotides line up with TRBD1. The germline V gene has CDR1 LNHDA and CDR2 SQIVND (reference sequence). CDR3 length: 15 amino acids. V trimming: 5 bases; J trimming: 6 bases; junction bases outside the gene matches: 6.

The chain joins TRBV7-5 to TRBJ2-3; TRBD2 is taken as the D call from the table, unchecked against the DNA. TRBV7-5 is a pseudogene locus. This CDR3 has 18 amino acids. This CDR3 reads CARSLRVSLAERTDTQYF. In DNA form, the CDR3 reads TGTGCCAGAAGCTTAAGAGTATCACTAGCGGAGAGAACAGATACGCAGTATTTT.

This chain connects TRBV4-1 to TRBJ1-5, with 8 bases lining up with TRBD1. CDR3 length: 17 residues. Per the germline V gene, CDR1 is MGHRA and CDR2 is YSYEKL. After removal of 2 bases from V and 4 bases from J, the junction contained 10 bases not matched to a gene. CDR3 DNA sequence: TGCGCCAGCAGCCAACGGGACAGGAGAATTAGTAATCAGCCCCAGCATTTT. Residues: CASSQRDRRISNQPQHF.

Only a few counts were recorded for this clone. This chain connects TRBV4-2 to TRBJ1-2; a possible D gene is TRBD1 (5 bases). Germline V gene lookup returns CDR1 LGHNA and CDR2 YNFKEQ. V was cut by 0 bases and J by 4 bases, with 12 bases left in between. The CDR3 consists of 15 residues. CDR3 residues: CASSQDRRGTYGYTF. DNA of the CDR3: TGTGCCAGCAGCCAAGATCGCCGGGGGACCTATGGCTACACCTTC.

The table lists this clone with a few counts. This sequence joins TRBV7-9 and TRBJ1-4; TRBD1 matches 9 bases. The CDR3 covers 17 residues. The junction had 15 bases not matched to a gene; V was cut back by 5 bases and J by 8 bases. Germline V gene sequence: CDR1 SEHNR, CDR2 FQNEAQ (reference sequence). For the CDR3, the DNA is TGTGCCAGCAGCCCCGGACAGGGGAAACTGAATAACGAAAAACTGTTTTTT. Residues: CASSPGQGKLNNEKLFF.

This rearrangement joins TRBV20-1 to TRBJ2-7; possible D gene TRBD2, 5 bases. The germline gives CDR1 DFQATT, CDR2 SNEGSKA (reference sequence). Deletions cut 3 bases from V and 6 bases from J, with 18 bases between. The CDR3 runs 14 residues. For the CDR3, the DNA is TGCAGTGCTAGTCGGGGTGCCGGTTCCACCGAGCAGTACTTC. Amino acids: CSASRGAGSTEQYF.

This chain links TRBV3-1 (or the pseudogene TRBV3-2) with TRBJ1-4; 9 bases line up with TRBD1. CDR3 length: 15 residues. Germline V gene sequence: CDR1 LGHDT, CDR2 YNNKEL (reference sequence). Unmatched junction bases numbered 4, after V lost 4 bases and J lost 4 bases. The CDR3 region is CASSPLDRGNEKLFF. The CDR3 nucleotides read TGTGCCAGCAGCCCATTGGACAGGGGTAATGAAAAACTGTTTTTT.

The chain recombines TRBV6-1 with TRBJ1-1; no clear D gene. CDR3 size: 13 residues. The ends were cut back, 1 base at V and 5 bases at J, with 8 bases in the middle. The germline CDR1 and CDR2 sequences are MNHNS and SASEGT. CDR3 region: CASSEVYRTEAFF. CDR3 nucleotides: TGTGCCAGCAGTGAAGTGTATCGGACTGAAGCTTTCTTT.

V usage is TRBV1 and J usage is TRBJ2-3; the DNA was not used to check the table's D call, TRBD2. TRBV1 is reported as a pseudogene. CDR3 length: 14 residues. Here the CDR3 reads CTSSLRGTADTQYF. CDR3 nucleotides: TGCACCAGCAGCCTACGGGGTACGGCAGATACGCAGTATTTT.

The CDR3 sequence: CASSLTDRGNQPQHF. CDR3 DNA: TGCGCCAGCAGCCTCACCGACAGGGGGAATCAGCCCCAGCATTTT. The V and J genes are TRBV4-1 and TRBJ1-5, with TRBD1 matching 9 bases. Germline values: CDR1 MGHRA, CDR2 YSYEKL. V trimming: 4 bases; J trimming: 4 bases; junction bases outside the gene matches: 5. The CDR3 loop spans 15 amino acids.

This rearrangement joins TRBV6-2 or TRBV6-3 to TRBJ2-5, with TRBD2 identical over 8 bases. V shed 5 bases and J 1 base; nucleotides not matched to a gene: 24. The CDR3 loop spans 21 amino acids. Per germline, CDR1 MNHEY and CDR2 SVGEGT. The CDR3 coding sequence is TGTGCCAGCAGTCCCCCTCGCGCTGGGCTAGCGGGCGGGGGTATCCAAGAGACCCAGTACTTC. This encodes CASSPPRAGLAGGGIQETQYF.

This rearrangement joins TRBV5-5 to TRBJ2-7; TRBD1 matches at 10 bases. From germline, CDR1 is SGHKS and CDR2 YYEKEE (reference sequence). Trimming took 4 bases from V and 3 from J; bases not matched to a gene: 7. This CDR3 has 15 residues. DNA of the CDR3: TGTGCCAGCAGCGCTTGGACAGGGGGGATCTACGAGCAGTACTTC. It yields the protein CASSAWTGGIYEQYF.

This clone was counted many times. The CDR3 here is CASSYSASGRNEQFF. The CDR3 region has the DNA TGTGCCAGCAGTTACTCGGCTAGCGGGAGAAATGAGCAGTTCTTC. This chain links TRBV6-5 with TRBJ2-1; 10 nucleotides align to TRBD2. CDR1 MNHEY and CDR2 SVGAGI come from the germline V gene. The V and J ends lost 0 bases and 7 bases, in that order; junction bases with no gene match: 3. This CDR3 contains 15 residues.

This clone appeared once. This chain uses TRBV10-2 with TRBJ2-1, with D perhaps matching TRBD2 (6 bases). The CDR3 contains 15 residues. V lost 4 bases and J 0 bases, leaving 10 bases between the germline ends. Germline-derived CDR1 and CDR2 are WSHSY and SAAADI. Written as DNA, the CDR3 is TGCGCCAGCAGTGGTAGCGGAGGCTCCTACAATGAGCAGTTCTTC. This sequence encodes CASSGSGGSYNEQFF.

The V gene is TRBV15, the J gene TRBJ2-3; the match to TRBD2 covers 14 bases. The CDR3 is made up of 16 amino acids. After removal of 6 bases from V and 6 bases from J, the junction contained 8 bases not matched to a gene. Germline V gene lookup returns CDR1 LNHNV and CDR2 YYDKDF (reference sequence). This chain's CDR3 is CATREGLAGVDDTQYF. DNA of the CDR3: TGTGCCACCAGGGAGGGACTAGCGGGAGTAGACGATACGCAGTATTTT.

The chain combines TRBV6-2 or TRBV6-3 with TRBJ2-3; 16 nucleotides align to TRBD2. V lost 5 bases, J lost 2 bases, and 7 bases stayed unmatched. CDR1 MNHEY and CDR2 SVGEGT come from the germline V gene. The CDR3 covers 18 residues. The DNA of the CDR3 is TGTGCCAGCAGTACCGGGACTAGCGGGAGGGACATCACAGATACGCAGTATTTT. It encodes CASSTGTSGRDITDTQYF.

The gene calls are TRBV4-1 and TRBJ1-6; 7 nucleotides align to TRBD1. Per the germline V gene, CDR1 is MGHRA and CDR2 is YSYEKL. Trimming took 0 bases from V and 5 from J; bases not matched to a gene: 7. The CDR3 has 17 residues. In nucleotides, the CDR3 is TGCGCCAGCAGCCAAGAGGACAGGAGTTACGATAATTCACCCCTCCACTTT. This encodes CASSQEDRSYDNSPLHF.